This T cell receptor beta chain was captured in a study of blood T cells in healthy people across ages. The second PCR ran roughly 7 to 11 cycles with a sample-barcoded 5' primer and J-beta primers. A single record per CDR3 protein comes from TCRdb applying MiXCR to the 5' RACE reads. Altogether 600,000 to 1,000,000 distinct CDR3 sequences are present, roughly 25% being singletons, with the ten largest covering approximately 3.7%. V lost 11 bases and J lost 6, with 8 bases in between. Germline CDR1 ENHRY, CDR2 SYGVKD. The CDR3 sequence is 9 residues long. This clonotype was recorded a few times. These data were also filed under a second study, of T cells of mothers and their children.

V gene TRBV10-3 combines with J gene TRBJ2-7, with D possibly TRBD2 on 5 matching bases. Sequencing was performed on blood. The TCR was taken from a boy aged 5-17 years in good health. This CDR3 reads CASTSEQYF. DNA for the CDR3: TGTGCCTCTACTAGCGAGCAGTACTTC.